This T cell receptor beta chain was recorded in a study of technical replicates of blood from a handful of donors. Profiling relied on immunoSEQ multiplex PCR, and the TCRdb table lists in-frame clones only, not all of them. The top ten clones hold about 0.3% of a sample with just over 80,000 clones, approximately 96% of them seen once. CDR3 length: 16 amino acids. V dropped 2 bases and J dropped 8; count of bases not matched to a gene: 7. Looked up from germline, CDR1 is SGHTA and CDR2 is FQGNSA. The chain recombines TRBV7-2 with TRBJ2-1, with TRBD2 matching over 12 bases. The sequencing sample was made of T cells isolated from PBMCs. The sequence was collected from a human donor in good health. The CDR3 region is CASSLKRLAGVDEQFF. The CDR3 DNA follows: TGTGCCAGCAGCTTAAAAAGACTAGCGGGAGTAGATGAGCAGTTCTTC.